Listed below are T cell receptor beta chains from one sample, sequenced in a study of shared clonotypes between healthy human individuals. Sequencing used immunoSEQ multiplex PCR; TCRdb keeps in-frame clones, though not all of them. The top ten clones hold more than 1.5% of a sample with roughly 700,000 clones, roughly 70% of them seen once. Input material: memory CD4+ T cells sorted from blood. All receptors derive from a woman in her 30s in good health. Both conserved end residues are part of each CDR3. The D gene is left open where the match is weak. Clone size appears in some rows only: once, few, many, or a class for an expanded clone.

V,size,J,D,DNA,CDR3
TRBV5-1,-,TRBJ2-7,-,TGCGCCAGCAGCCGGGACGGTTCCTACGAGCAGTACTTC,CASSRDGSYEQYF
TRBV2,once,TRBJ2-1,TRBD2,TGTGCCAGCAGTGTTCGGGAGGCCTACAATGAGCAGTTCTTC,CASSVREAYNEQFF
TRBV7-9,-,TRBJ1-1,-,TGTGCCAGCAGCCGGGACAACACTGAAGCTTTCTTT,CASSRDNTEAFF
TRBV28,-,TRBJ2-7,-,TGTGCCAGCAGCCCGTGGGGGACACAAATCTTC,CASSPWGTQIF
TRBV5-1,-,TRBJ2-7,TRBD1,TGCGCCAGCAGCTTGGAGGGACAGTTAGCCTACGAGCAGTACTTC,CASSLEGQLAYEQYF
TRBV27,-,TRBJ2-3,-,TGTGCCAGCAGTTATCCAGGGGACGGCACAGATACGCAGTATTTT,CASSYPGDGTDTQYF
TRBV9,-,TRBJ2-3,-,TGTGCCAGCAGCGTAGAGGCGCTAGCAGTGGATACGCAGTATTTT,CASSVEALAVDTQYF
TRBV6-5,-,TRBJ2-1,TRBD2,TGTGCCAGCAGTTATTTACTAGCGGGAGGCGTGGAGCAGTTCTTC,CASSYLLAGGVEQFF
TRBV6-4,-,TRBJ2-4,-,TGTGCCAGCAGTGAAGTCGGAGGGGTAGCCAAAAACATTCAGTACTTC,CASSEVGGVAKNIQYF
TRBV7-3,many,TRBJ2-1,TRBD1,TGTGCCAGCAGCTTATCAACCGGGACAGGGTCGGATGAGCAGTTCTTC,CASSLSTGTGSDEQFF
TRBV5-4,-,TRBJ1-4,-,TGTGCCAGCAGCGTTAACAGGCAAACTAATGAAAAACTGTTTTTT,CASSVNRQTNEKLFF
TRBV7-2,once,TRBJ2-5,TRBD1,TGTGCCAGCAGCAATAGGAGGACAGGGGAGGAGACCCAGTACTTC,CASSNRRTGEETQYF
TRBV6-6,-,TRBJ1-1,TRBD1,TGTGCCAGCAGTTACTCGACAGGGAGGAACACTGAAGCTTTCTTT,CASSYSTGRNTEAFF
TRBV11-2,-,TRBJ1-1,TRBD1,TGTGCCAGCAGCCGGGAGGGACAGGTCAATACTTACTCCAACTTT,CASSREGQVNTYSNF
TRBV7-2,few,TRBJ2-7,-,TGTGCCAGCAGCTCGGGGTGGGCAGCCTACGAGCAGTACTTC,CASSSGWAAYEQYF
TRBV5-1,few,TRBJ2-2,-,TGCGCCAGCAGCTTGGCGTTCGGGGGAGGAAGCACCGGGGAGCTGTTTTTT,CASSLAFGGGSTGELFF
TRBV7-2,-,TRBJ1-2,-,TGTGCCAGCAGCGCAGGTGATTATGGCTACACCTTC,CASSAGDYGYTF
TRBV11-2,-,TRBJ2-5,-,TGTGCCAGCAGCCCCCAGGTCGGGTCGGAGCAGTACTTC,CASSPQVGSEQYF
TRBV27,-,TRBJ1-1,-,TGTGCCAGCAGTTTAATCGGGAGGAACACTGAAGCTTTCTTT,CASSLIGRNTEAFF
TRBV4-1,-,TRBJ2-1,-,TGCGCCAGCAGCCAAATGAAAGACTCTATAATCAATGAGCAGTTCTTC,CASSQMKDSIINEQFF
TRBV5-1,-,TRBJ2-6,-,TGCGCCAGCAGCTTCCAGTACGCAGGCACTGGGGCCAACGTCCTGACTTTC,CASSFQYAGTGANVLTF
TRBV7-9,-,TRBJ1-2,TRBD1,TGTGCCAGCAGCCTGGACAGGGTTGGCTACACCTTC,CASSLDRVGYTF
TRBV15,-,TRBJ1-2,-,TGTGCCACCAGCAGGGATGAGTCTTATGGCTACACCTTC,CATSRDESYGYTF
TRBV27,-,TRBJ2-7,-,TGTGCCAGCAGTTTGGCCCGTGGCTACGAGCAGTACTTC,CASSLARGYEQYF
TRBV6-6,-,TRBJ1-1,-,TGTGCCAGCAGAACCCCCTCGGGAGTGAACACTGAAGCTTTCTTT,CASRTPSGVNTEAFF
TRBV11-2,-,TRBJ1-6,TRBD1,TGTGCCAGCAGCTTATCCCCTACAGGGGTAACCTATAATTCACCCCTCCACTTT,CASSLSPTGVTYNSPLHF
TRBV9,-,TRBJ1-2,-,TGTGCCAGCAGCGTAGACGGCAACTATGGCTACACCTTC,CASSVDGNYGYTF
TRBV28,-,TRBJ2-1,-,TGTGCCAGCAGTTTAATTTATCAGGGGATTAAGGATGAGCAGTTCTTC,CASSLIYQGIKDEQFF
TRBV11-3,-,TRBJ2-3,-,TGTGCCAGCAGCCCTCTAGCGAGCACAGATACGCAGTATTTT,CASSPLASTDTQYF
TRBV5-8,-,TRBJ1-1,TRBD1,TGTGCCAGCAGCCGGGGGACAGGGGTGAACACTGAAGCTTTCTTT,CASSRGTGVNTEAFF
TRBV9,-,TRBJ2-2,-,TGTGCCAGCAGCGTTGGGCTACCGCACACCGGGGAGCTGTTTTTT,CASSVGLPHTGELFF
TRBV28,-,TRBJ2-5,TRBD2,TGTGCCAGCAGCGATAGCGGGAGTGGGGAGACCCAGTACTTC,CASSDSGSGETQYF
TRBV4-1,few,TRBJ1-4,-,TGCGCCAGCAGCCTGGGAGGAGGCCTAGGTGAAAAACTGTTTTTT,CASSLGGGLGEKLFF
TRBV19,-,TRBJ2-7,TRBD1,TGTGCCAGTAGTCAAACAGGGGGTGGCTACGAGCAGTACTTC,CASSQTGGGYEQYF
TRBV7-3,-,TRBJ2-1,-,TGTGCCAGCAGCTTGACAGTAGACAATGAGCAGTTCTTC,CASSLTVDNEQFF
TRBV19,once,TRBJ2-1,TRBD1,TGTGCCAGTAGTATACCGGGACAGAGCCAGTTCTTC,CASSIPGQSQFF
TRBV5-6,-,TRBJ1-1,-,TGTGCCAGCAGCTTGGTGGGGTGGGGGACTGAAGCTTTCTTT,CASSLVGWGTEAFF
TRBV10-3,-,TRBJ2-7,-,TGTGCCACCCAGAAGGGTCATACGGACTACTCCTACGAGCAGTACTTC,CATQKGHTDYSYEQYF
TRBV6-6,-,TRBJ2-1,-,TGTGCCAGCAGTTATTCGACTTCCTACAATGAGCAGTTCTTC,CASSYSTSYNEQFF
TRBV5-1,once,TRBJ2-2,-,TGCGCCAGCTTCCGTTCCACAGGGCACACCGGGGAGCTGTTTTTT,CASFRSTGHTGELFF
TRBV9,-,TRBJ2-2,-,TGTGCCAGCGGAGAGTGGTCGCATTCACTCGGGGAGCTGTTTTTT,CASGEWSHSLGELFF
TRBV7-9,-,TRBJ1-1,-,TGTGCCAGCAGCTTTTACTTACGAGGCACTGAAGCTTTCTTT,CASSFYLRGTEAFF
TRBV5-1,few,TRBJ1-1,-,TGCGCCAGCAGCTTCGCCGGGAACACTGAAGCTTTCTTT,CASSFAGNTEAFF
TRBV7-9,-,TRBJ2-5,-,TGTGCCAGCAGCTTATCATCTGGGACCCCCGGGGAGACCCAGTACTTC,CASSLSSGTPGETQYF